These T cell receptor beta chains were read from a single sample in a study of blood T cell repertoires in COVID-19. Clones were sequenced by immunoSEQ multiplex PCR, and TCRdb holds only the in-frame ones, with some missing. The top ten hold under 2.5% of the sample, which has about 150,000 clones, 84% seen once. The sample comprised peripheral blood. The source is a man aged 70 or older with acute or convalescent COVID-19. CDR3s include the opening cysteine and the closing phenylalanine or tryptophan. D genes are given only for firm matches. Clone size, where shown, is once, few, many, or a class for clones that have expanded.

>TRBV3-1/TRBV3-2|TRBD1|NA|TRBJ2-2
CASSLNDRGNTGELFF
TGTGCCAGCAGCCTTAATGACAGGGGAAACACCGGGGAGCTGTTTTTT
>TRBV5-6|TRBD1|NA|TRBJ2-7
CASSSSYRGTKYF
TGTGCCAGCAGCTCGAGTTACAGGGGGACGAAGTACTTC
>TRBV11-1|TRBD2|NA|TRBJ2-3
CASSRFGTSATDTQYF
TGTGCCAGCAGCCGTTTCGGGACTAGCGCGACAGATACGCAGTATTTT
>TRBV28|NA|NA|TRBJ1-5
CASTSSNQPQHF
TGTGCCAGCACGAGCAGCAATCAGCCCCAGCATTTT
>TRBV7-9|TRBD1|few|TRBJ1-4
CASSPQGATNEKLFF
TGTGCCAGCAGCCCACAGGGGGCGACTAATGAAAAACTGTTTTTT
>TRBV2|TRBD2|once|TRBJ2-3
CASSDGLAGDTQYF
TGTGCCAGCAGTGACGGACTAGCGGGCGATACGCAGTATTTT
>TRBV5-8|TRBD1|NA|TRBJ2-1
CASSLGRQGAYNEQFF
TGTGCCAGCAGCTTGGGAAGACAGGGGGCCTACAATGAGCAGTTCTTC
>TRBV9|NA|NA|TRBJ1-5
CASSVGKGGNQPQHF
TGTGCCAGCAGCGTAGGTAAAGGAGGCAATCAGCCCCAGCATTTT
>TRBV30|NA|NA|TRBJ2-2
CAWSPPGLANTGELFF
TGTGCCTGGAGTCCGCCGGGACTTGCGAACACCGGGGAGCTGTTTTTT
>TRBV3-1/TRBV3-2|NA|NA|TRBJ1-5
CASSFINQPQHF
TGTGCCAGCAGCTTTATTAATCAGCCCCAGCATTTT
>TRBV19|TRBD1|once|TRBJ1-5
CASRERTGESNQPQHF
TGTGCCAGCCGAGAGAGGACAGGGGAGAGCAATCAGCCCCAGCATTTT
>TRBV5-1|NA|NA|TRBJ2-3
CASSVEGQQNTQYF
TGCGCCAGCAGCGTCGAAGGACAGCAAAATACGCAGTATTTT
>TRBV5-6|NA|NA|TRBJ2-2
CASSLLGENTGELFF
TGTGCCAGCAGCTTGCTAGGGGAAAACACCGGGGAGCTGTTTTTT